What follows are 21 T cell receptor beta chains derived from one specimen sequenced in a study of patients and donors after allogeneic stem cell transplantation. A single record per CDR3 protein comes from TCRdb applying MiXCR to the RT-PCR reads. The data contain tens of thousands of distinct CDR3 sequences, about 30% of them singletons. The sequenced sample was blood, either unsorted or a sorted T cell fraction (not recorded which). Receptor source: a human donor who was either an allogeneic HSCT recipient or a stem cell or donor lymphocyte infusion donor (not recorded which). It is not recorded whose cells these are; they may come from a transplant donor.

This chain uses TRBV12-3 or TRBV12-4 with TRBJ1-2; D is possibly TRBD1 (6 bases). This CDR3 is 12 amino acids long. V was trimmed by 6 bases and J by 8 bases, leaving 13 bases between them. This CDR3 is CASSLGGWGYTF. CDR3 coding DNA: TGTGCCAGCAGCCTAGGGGGTTGGGGCTACACCTTC.

The chain links TRBV12-3 or TRBV12-4 to TRBJ2-7; D is tentatively TRBD1 or TRBD2 (5 bases each). The V and J ends lost 5 bases and 5 bases respectively, with 16 bases between them. This CDR3 has 14 amino acids. The CDR3 nucleotides are TGTGCCAGCAGTATAGGCCAGGGACGCGACGAGCAGTACTTC. Translation gives CASSIGQGRDEQYF.

This clonotype was seen many times. The V and J genes are TRBV5-5 and TRBJ1-5; 7 nucleotides agree with TRBD1. The CDR3 has 14 amino acids. Germline CDR1 reads SGHKS; CDR2 reads YYEKEE (reference sequence). J was trimmed by 5 bases and V by 4 bases; bases with no gene match: 6. CDR3 coding DNA: TGTGCCAGCAGCCCCCGACAGGGTGATCAGCCCCAGCATTTT. Protein: CASSPRQGDQPQHF.

The chain links TRBV7-8 to TRBJ1-1, with D hard to call. From germline, CDR1 is SGHVS and CDR2 FQNEAQ. This CDR3 is 18 amino acids long. V was clipped by 0 bases and J by 2 bases, with 19 bases between them. The CDR3 region has the DNA TGTGCCAGCAGCTTAGCGAGCCAACGGTTACGCCCCAACACTGAAGCTTTCTTT. It translates to CASSLASQRLRPNTEAFF.

This clonotype has just a few counts. The rearrangement joins TRBV10-3 to TRBJ1-2; no clear D. Trimming took off 5 bases at V and 6 bases at J, with 16 bases between the two ends. This CDR3 is built from 14 residues. Germline lookup yields CDR1 ENHRY and CDR2 SYGVKD. CDR3 residues: CAISSPRQDHGYTF. In nucleotides, the CDR3 is TGTGCCATCAGTTCGCCGAGGCAAGATCATGGCTACACCTTC.

This clonotype appeared a few times. V and J are TRBV14 and TRBJ2-6; D may be TRBD2 (6 bases). The V gene lost 5 bases and the J gene lost 3 bases, with 17 bases spanning the gap. Germline V CDR1 and CDR2: SGHDN, FVKESK. The CDR3 is 17 amino acids. The CDR3 DNA is TGTGCCAGCAGCAAACACAAGGAGGGTGGTGGGGCCAACGTCCTGACTTTC. This sequence encodes CASSKHKEGGGANVLTF.

This clonotype occurred a few times. The chain couples TRBV20-1 to TRBJ2-7, with D possibly being TRBD1 or TRBD2 (6 bases each). CDR1 DFQATT and CDR2 SNEGSKA come from the germline V gene (reference sequence). There are 14 residues in the CDR3. Trimming pared 3 bases from V and 6 bases from J, leaving 18 bases between. The CDR3 is CSASTGRYVGEQYF. CDR3 nucleotide sequence: TGCAGTGCTAGCACAGGGAGGTACGTGGGCGAGCAGTACTTC.

By proportion, this clonotype is medium-sized. The V and J genes are TRBV6-5 and TRBJ1-1; D uncertain. The CDR3 length is 12 residues. Germline assignment: CDR1 MNHEY and CDR2 SVGAGI. Trimming took off 6 bases at V and 4 bases at J, with 9 bases between the two ends. Here the CDR3 DNA reads TGTGCCAGCAGCCGGGGTGGCACTGAAGCTTTCTTT. The encoded protein is CASSRGGTEAFF.

The chain is built from TRBV6-1 and TRBJ1-6; 9 bases fit TRBD1. CDR3 size: 14 residues. Trimming cost V 6 bases and J 10 bases; bases outside gene matches: 7. CDR1 MNHNS and CDR2 SASEGT come from the germline V gene. The CDR3 sequence is CASSPDRGRSPLHF. The CDR3 nucleotides are TGTGCCAGCAGCCCGGACAGGGGACGGTCACCCCTCCACTTT.

This clonotype was seen more than once but under ten times. The V gene is TRBV18, the J gene TRBJ1-2; D is possibly TRBD1 (5 bases). V lost 4 bases and J lost 2, with 8 bases in between. The CDR3 runs to 13 residues. CDR1 is KGHSH, CDR2 LQKENI, per germline. CDR3 residues: CASSLQENYGYTF. The CDR3 DNA sequence: TGTGCCAGCTCACTACAGGAGAACTATGGCTACACCTTC. Filled out from reference TRBV18 and TRBJ1-2, the complete variable domain reads NAGVMQNPRHLVRRRGQEARLRCSPMKGHSHVYWYRQLPEEGLKFMVYLQKENIIDESGMPKERFSAEFPKEGPSILRIQQVVRGDSAAYFCASSLQENYGYTFGSGTRLTVV.

The chain has TRBV4-3 and TRBJ1-5; no clear D. This CDR3 is 14 amino acids long. V was cut by 0 bases and J by 7 bases, with 10 bases left in between. Germline V lookup: CDR1 LGHNA, CDR2 YSLEER. The CDR3 DNA reads TGCGCCAGCAGCCAAGATTTCTCCAGACAGCCCCAGCATTTT. Amino acid sequence: CASSQDFSRQPQHF.

This clonotype was detected many times. The V and J genes are TRBV9 and TRBJ2-1, with D hard to call. Germline V gene sequence: CDR1 SGDLS, CDR2 YYNGEE. The CDR3 runs to 13 residues. Trimming stripped 3 bases from V and 7 bases from J, with 11 bases between. DNA of the CDR3: TGTGCCAGCAGCGCCCCCACGCTAAATGAGCAGTTCTTC. Its protein product is CASSAPTLNEQFF.

The chain is built from TRBV5-1 and TRBJ2-7, with a tentative D call TRBD1 (5 bases). V was clipped by 4 bases and J by 1 base, with 9 bases between them. From germline, CDR1 is SGHRS and CDR2 YFSETQ. The CDR3 covers 13 residues. This CDR3 reads CASSDSPSYEQYF. The DNA for the CDR3 is TGCGCCAGCAGCGACAGTCCTTCCTACGAGCAGTACTTC.

In its sample, this clonotype was seen a few times. This chain connects TRBV7-2 to TRBJ2-5, with 7 bases identical to TRBD2. The germline gives CDR1 SGHTA, CDR2 FQGNSA. J gave up 5 bases and V 3 bases, and 9 bases lay outside the gene matches. The CDR3 runs 15 residues. As DNA, the CDR3 is TGTGCCAGCAGCTTCGACCCTAGCGGATGGGAGACCCAGTACTTC. Its translation is CASSFDPSGWETQYF.

The V call is TRBV29-1, the J call TRBJ2-3, with TRBD1 matching 7 bases. Per the germline V gene, CDR1 is SQVTM and CDR2 is ANQGSEA. V gave up 3 bases and J gave up 1 base; unmatched junction bases: 7. This CDR3 contains 15 residues. For the CDR3, the DNA is TGCAGCGTTGAGCCGACAGGGATGGGCACAGATACGCAGTATTTT. This codes for CSVEPTGMGTDTQYF.

This chain joins TRBV9 and TRBJ2-1; D remains unclear. V lost 0 bases and J lost 3, with 7 bases in between. The CDR3 is 14 residues long. CDR1 SGDLS and CDR2 YYNGEE come from the germline V gene. CDR3 sequence: CASSVGLLYNEQFF. CDR3 bases: TGTGCCAGCAGCGTAGGGCTACTCTACAATGAGCAGTTCTTC. Supplemented by reference TRBV9 and TRBJ2-1, the full variable domain reads DSGVTQTPKHLITATGQRVTLRCSPRSGDLSVYWYQQSLDQGLQFLIQYYNGEERAKGNILERFSAQQFPDLHSELNLSSLELGDSALYFCASSVGLLYNEQFFGPGTRLTVL.

This clonotype has a handful of counts. V gene TRBV3-1 combines with J gene TRBJ2-1, with D perhaps assigned TRBD1 or TRBD2 (5 bases each). Germline V CDR1 and CDR2: LGHDT, YNNKEL (reference sequence). This CDR3 contains 16 residues. Trimming cost V 6 bases and J 0 bases, with 15 bases left between them. The CDR3 DNA reads TGTGCCAGCAGTCAGGGACGGATCCTCTCCTACAATGAGCAGTTCTTC. Translating gives CASSQGRILSYNEQFF.

For the CDR3, the DNA is TGCGCCAGCAGCCAACAACCGGGACAGAGGCATGAAAAACTGTTTTTT. Encoded protein: CASSQQPGQRHEKLFF. The chain joins TRBV4-1 to TRBJ1-4, with 7 bases matching TRBD1. This CDR3 region has 16 residues. V was pared by 2 bases and J by 6 bases, with 9 bases of the junction left unmatched. CDR1 is MGHRA, CDR2 YSYEKL, per germline.

The chain is built from TRBV7-9 and TRBJ2-3; perhaps D is TRBD1 or TRBD2 (5 bases each). Germline CDR1 reads SEHNR; CDR2 reads FQNEAQ (reference sequence). The CDR3 loop spans 16 amino acids. V lost 5 bases and J lost 1, with 16 bases in between. Here the CDR3 reads CASSHQDRGGTDTQYF. CDR3 nucleotides: TGTGCCAGCAGCCACCAAGATCGAGGGGGCACAGATACGCAGTATTTT.

V is TRBV11-2 and J is TRBJ1-1, with a tentative D call TRBD1 (5 bases). Germline CDR1 and CDR2: SGHAT and FQNNGV. With 0 bases removed from V and 3 bases from J, the gap between germline ends came to 11 bases. CDR3 length: 15 amino acids. CDR3 sequence (DNA): TGTGCCAGCAGCTTAGATCCCTGGGACTACACTGAAGCTTTCTTT. Its protein is CASSLDPWDYTEAFF.

This clonotype was seen once. The chain combines TRBV5-1 with TRBJ2-1; D is tentatively TRBD1 or TRBD2 (5 bases each). Trimming left V 5 bases short and J 2 bases short, with 11 bases between. Germline CDR1 and CDR2: SGHRS and YFSETQ. The CDR3 contains 14 residues. The CDR3 nucleotides read TGCGCCAGCAGGCCAGGGAGTCCCTACAATGAGCAGTTCTTC. It codes for CASRPGSPYNEQFF.